This TCR beta chain is drawn from a study of blood T cell repertoires in COVID-19 (dated by TCRdb to the early 2020s). For context, the study as a whole: Samples from collaborators originated in the United States, Italy and Spain and spanned both the acute and convalescent phases of COVID-19. The repertoires were released in a freely available public database meant as a resource for research on the immune response to SARS-CoV-2. The material from the prospective study consisted of cDNA or gDNA derived from T cells, B-cell-depleted T cells, or PBMCs. A de-identified subject ID, COVID-19 status, age in years and sex were almost always included in the sample metadata. Subjects who had been exposed to COVID-19, were actively infected with it, or had recovered from it provided the deeply sampled blood TCRbeta repertoires that made up the dataset. The samples were drawn from two sources: the first 160 participants of the ongoing ImmuneRACE study, and about 1,300 subjects contributed by 6 global collaborators. Where HLA class I and class II types were available, the types were taken from metadata supplied by the sample provider, not from assay-based typing. The study at large found these results: Clinical and demographic metadata were provided uncurated, with the amount varying by source and participant.

Each collaborating institution followed its own protocols to collect whole blood in K2EDTA tubes. For TCRbeta analysis, collaborator samples were shipped as frozen whole blood, as isolated PBMCs, or as DNA extracted from either sample type. TCRbeta CDR3 regions were amplified from genomic DNA using the immunoSEQ Assay, a bias-controlled multiplex PCR. In the original analysis: The number of nucleated cells in each sample was estimated from the amplification of reference gene primers within the assay. To quantify the absolute abundance of each unique TCRbeta CDR3 rearrangement, sequence reads were collapsed and filtered. Productive Simpson clonality was computed per sample as the square root of Simpson's diversity index over productive rearrangements. This immuneACCESS table, as held by TCRdb, lists in-frame sequences with V and J called but not all clones. Of the missing ones, under half trace to an unresolved V gene in checked studies; the others have no known cause. The DNA was the basis for D and trimming; V, J and clone size are from that table. For this sample there are 160,000 or so clones; 86% appear just once. Together, the top ten hold 4% of the sample.

For this clone: It lacks a known antigen. No clone much larger than this one lies a single base away; base qualities are absent.

Sample: peripheral blood. The TCR originated in a woman in her 70s with acute or convalescent COVID-19.

CDR3 sequence: CASSYSTSSGEQYF. The DNA reads as follows: TGTGCCAGCAGTTACTCTACCTCCTCCGGTGAGCAGTACTTC. This chain is built from TRBV6-5 and TRBJ2-7; the D gene cannot be resolved reliably. Counted from cysteine to phenylalanine, this CDR3 has 14 amino acids. Of the read, only the CDR3 DNA is kept; its 42 bases are in frame from base 1. V was cut back by 0 bases and J by 7 bases, leaving a gap of 13 bases between them. From a lookup of the germline V gene, CDR1 and CDR2 are MNHEY and SVGAGI.